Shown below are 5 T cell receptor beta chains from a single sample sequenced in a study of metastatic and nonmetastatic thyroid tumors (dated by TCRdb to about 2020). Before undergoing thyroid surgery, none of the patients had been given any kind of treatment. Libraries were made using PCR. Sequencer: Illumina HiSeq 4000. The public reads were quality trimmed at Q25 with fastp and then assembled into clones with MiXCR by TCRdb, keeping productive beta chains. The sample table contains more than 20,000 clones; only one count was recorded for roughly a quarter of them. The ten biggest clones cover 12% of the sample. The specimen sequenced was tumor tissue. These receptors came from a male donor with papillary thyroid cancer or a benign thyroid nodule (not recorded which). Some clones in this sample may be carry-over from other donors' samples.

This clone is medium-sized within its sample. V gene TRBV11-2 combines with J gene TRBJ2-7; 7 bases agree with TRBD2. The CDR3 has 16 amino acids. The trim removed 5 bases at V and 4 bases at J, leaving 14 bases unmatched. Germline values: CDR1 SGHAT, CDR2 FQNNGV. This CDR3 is CASSTPSGVVGYEQYF. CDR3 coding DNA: TGTGCCAGCAGCACTCCGAGCGGGGTGGTTGGGTACGAGCAGTACTTC.

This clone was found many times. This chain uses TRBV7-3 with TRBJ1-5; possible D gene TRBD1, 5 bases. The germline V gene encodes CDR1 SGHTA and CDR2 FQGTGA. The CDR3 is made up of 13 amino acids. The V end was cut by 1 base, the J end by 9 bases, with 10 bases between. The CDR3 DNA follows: TGTGCCAGCAGCTTAATGCAGGGAAGGCCCCAGCATTTT. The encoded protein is CASSLMQGRPQHF.

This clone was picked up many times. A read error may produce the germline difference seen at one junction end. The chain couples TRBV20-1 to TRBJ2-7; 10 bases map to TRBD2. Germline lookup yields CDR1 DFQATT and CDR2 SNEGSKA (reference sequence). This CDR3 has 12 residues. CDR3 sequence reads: CSAPPTSGVVHF. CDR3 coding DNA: TGCAGTGCGCCTCCCACTAGCGGGGTGGTGCACTTC.

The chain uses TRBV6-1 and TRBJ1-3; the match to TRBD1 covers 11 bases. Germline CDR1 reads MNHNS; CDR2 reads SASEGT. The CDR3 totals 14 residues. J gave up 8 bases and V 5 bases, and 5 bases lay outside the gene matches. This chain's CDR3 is CASSKDRGQDTIYF. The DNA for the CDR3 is TGTGCCAGCAGTAAGGACAGGGGGCAAGACACCATATATTTT.

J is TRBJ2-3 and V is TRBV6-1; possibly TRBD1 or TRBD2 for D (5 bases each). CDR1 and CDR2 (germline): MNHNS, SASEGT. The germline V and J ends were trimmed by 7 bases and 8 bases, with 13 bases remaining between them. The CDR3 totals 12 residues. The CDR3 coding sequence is TGTGCCAGCATGACAAGTGGGGGTACGCAGTATTTT. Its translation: CASMTSGGTQYF.